This TCR beta chain comes out of a study of regulatory T cells in long-lasting Graves disease. The TCR beta library used iRepertoire HTBI primers with Arm-PCR amplification of CDR3. Each CDR3 protein gets one entry after TCRdb re-called the multiplex PCR reads with MiXCR. There are 300,000 to 400,000 distinct CDR3 sequences in the sample; roughly a fifth occur only once, and less than 35% lies in the top ten. This clonotype was seen more than once but under ten times. This CDR3 region has 15 residues. Unmatched junction bases numbered 9, after V lost 0 bases and J lost 6 bases. Germline loops: CDR1 DFQATT, CDR2 SNEGSKA (reference sequence). Indicated time point: persistent/refractory GD, antithyroid drugs over 5 years with positive TRAb. From RNA extracted from PBMCs, the TCR library was made.

This receptor was identified in a female donor with Graves disease. The chain is built from TRBV20-1 and TRBJ2-7; 9 nucleotides align to TRBD1. Sequenced here: peripheral blood mononuclear cells (PBMCs), sampled when the disease was refractory, from a patient treated with antithyroid drugs. Here the CDR3 DNA reads TGCAGTGCTAGAGACCGTCGGACAGGGGAGGGCGAGCAGTACTTC. It codes for CSARDRRTGEGEQYF.